This is a list of T cell receptor beta chains from one sample in a study of metastatic and nonmetastatic thyroid tumors. TCRdb reanalyzed the PCR reads with MiXCR. The sample shows about 19,000 clones, approximately 40% of them seen only once. What was sequenced was tumor tissue. The source is a female donor with papillary thyroid cancer or a benign thyroid nodule (not recorded which). Some clones in this sample may be carry-over from other donors' samples. CDR3s include the opening cysteine and the closing phenylalanine or tryptophan. Each record gives: J gene, V gene, clone size, D gene, CDR3 protein, CDR3 DNA. The D gene is left open where the match is weak. Clone size is stated in some rows and not others, as once, few, many or a class when expanded.

TRBJ2-7 TRBV7-6 NA TRBD1 CASSLGPQLTTGTYEQYF TGTGCCAGCAGCTTAGGTCCCCAGCTTACGACAGGGACCTACGAGCAGTACTTC
TRBJ1-2 TRBV16 NA NA CASSQSGIYGYTF TGTGCCAGCAGCCAATCAGGGATTTATGGCTACACCTTC
TRBJ2-5 TRBV6-5 NA NA CASSLQGPQETQYF TGTGCCAGCAGTTTGCAGGGACCGCAAGAGACCCAGTACTTC
TRBJ2-1 TRBV6-1 NA TRBD2 CASSDTGTSASNEQFF TGTGCCAGCAGTGACACCGGGACTAGCGCCTCCAATGAGCAGTTCTTC
TRBJ2-7 TRBV29-1 few TRBD1 CSVSGRRDRANYEQYF TGCAGCGTTTCGGGCCGCCGGGACAGGGCTAACTACGAGCAGTACTTC
TRBJ2-5 TRBV30 NA TRBD2 CAWRVAGETQYF TGTGCCTGGAGAGTAGCGGGAGAGACCCAGTACTTC
TRBJ1-6 TRBV10-2 NA TRBD1 CASTLQGQGANSPLHF TGCGCCAGCACACTGCAGGGACAGGGGGCTAATTCACCCCTCCACTTT
TRBJ2-7 TRBV6-1 few NA CASSEPGGFSYEQYF TGTGCCAGCAGTGAACCAGGGGGGTTTTCCTACGAGCAGTACTTC
TRBJ1-1 TRBV4-1 NA NA CASSLDGNTEAFF TGCGCCAGCAGCCTCGACGGAAACACTGAAGCTTTCTTT
TRBJ2-7 TRBV5-1 NA TRBD2 CASSLGAGEGEQYF TGCGCCAGCAGCTTGGGGGCGGGAGAAGGGGAGCAGTACTTC
TRBJ2-5 TRBV6-1 NA NA CASSAGDLRETQYF TGTGCCAGCAGTGCGGGGGACCTTAGAGAGACCCAGTACTTC
TRBJ2-1 TRBV6-1 few NA CASIGSAGGYNEQFF TGTGCCAGCATCGGTTCCGCTGGGGGCTACAATGAGCAGTTCTTC
TRBJ1-4 TRBV7-8 NA NA CASSLTAVQEKLFF TGTGCCAGCAGCTTAACAGCCGTGCAAGAAAAACTGTTTTTT
TRBJ2-7 TRBV20-1 few NA CSAPAESRFGEQYF TGCAGTGCTCCCGCTGAGTCCCGGTTCGGCGAGCAGTACTTC
TRBJ2-2 TRBV12-5 NA NA CASDHSGDGANTGELFF TGTGCTAGTGACCACTCGGGGGATGGAGCGAACACCGGGGAGCTGTTTTTT
TRBJ2-1 TRBV11-2 NA TRBD1 CASSVDRGRFNEQFF TGTGCCAGCAGCGTGGACAGGGGGCGCTTCAATGAGCAGTTCTTC
TRBJ1-6 TRBV5-1 few TRBD1 CASSRGTADNSPLHF TGCGCCAGCAGCCGTGGGACAGCCGATAATTCACCCCTCCACTTT
TRBJ1-2 TRBV12-3/TRBV12-4 NA NA CASSARRAANYGYTF TGTGCCAGCAGTGCTAGGAGGGCAGCTAACTATGGCTACACCTTC
TRBJ1-6 TRBV6-5 NA NA CASSSGGWAFYNSPLHF TGTGCCAGCAGTTCCGGGGGGTGGGCGTTCTATAATTCACCCCTCCACTTT
TRBJ1-2 TRBV13 NA NA CASSLREANYGYTF TGTGCCAGCAGCTTAAGGGAAGCTAACTATGGCTACACCTTC
TRBJ1-2 TRBV19 NA NA CASKDGNYGYTF TGTGCCAGTAAAGACGGCAATTATGGCTACACCTTC
TRBJ2-3 TRBV5-1 many TRBD2 CASSLEVSGGRDTQYF TGCGCCAGCAGCTTGGAGGTCAGCGGGGGTAGGGATACGCAGTATTTT
TRBJ1-1 TRBV5-1 NA NA CASSLVSPVFMNTEAFF TGCGCCAGCAGCTTGGTTTCGCCCGTCTTCATGAACACTGAAGCTTTCTTT
TRBJ1-1 TRBV29-1 few NA CSVLPRSTEAFF TGCAGCGTCCTCCCCAGAAGCACTGAAGCTTTCTTT
TRBJ1-2 TRBV6-2/TRBV6-3 few NA CASKKIGIHGYTF TGTGCCAGCAAAAAAATAGGGATTCATGGTTACACCTTC
TRBJ1-1 TRBV28 few NA CASSPPFAEAFF TGTGCCAGCAGCCCACCCTTCGCTGAAGCTTTCTTT
TRBJ2-7 TRBV27 NA NA CAAPGGHKNPYEQYF TGTGCCGCCCCAGGCGGACACAAGAATCCCTACGAGCAGTACTTC
TRBJ2-1 TRBV19 NA NA CASISPPGAGEQFF TGTGCCAGTATATCCCCGCCGGGGGCCGGGGAGCAGTTCTTC
TRBJ2-1 TRBV5-4 NA TRBD2 CASSFLAGSSYNEQFF TGTGCCAGCAGCTTCCTAGCGGGGAGCTCCTACAATGAGCAGTTCTTC
TRBJ2-5 TRBV6-5 few NA CASSYSRQGRFYF TGTGCCAGCAGTTACTCGAGGCAGGGGAGGTTCTACTTC
TRBJ1-1 TRBV7-3 NA NA CASSPTGGGGTEAFF TGTGCCAGCAGCCCGACGGGGGGTGGGGGCACTGAAGCTTTCTTT
TRBJ2-7 TRBV6-2/TRBV6-3 NA NA CASRDRDEQYF TGTGCCAGCCGGGATCGGGACGAGCAGTACTTC
TRBJ2-1 TRBV5-1 NA NA CASSATLNNEQFF TGCGCCAGCAGCGCGACCCTCAACAATGAGCAGTTCTTC
TRBJ2-1 TRBV6-2/TRBV6-3 medium-sized NA CASRNLNSYNEQFF TGTGCCAGCAGGAACCTTAACTCCTACAATGAGCAGTTCTTC